This record looks at one T cell receptor (beta chain) sequence and its context. No antigen is known for it. CDR1 and CDR2 (germline): LNHDA, SQIVND (reference sequence). The CDR3 runs 16 residues. The V gene end was trimmed by 4 bases and the J gene end by 1 base; junction bases not matched to a gene: 8. This sample was taken from a study of T cell responses to AZD1222 COVID-19 vaccine. Study findings and constraints: Clonal diversity was possibly underestimated; the donors were predominantly white British and more often female.

Here immunoSEQ multiplex PCR was the method, and the copy in TCRdb shows in-frame clones only, minus some. The sample lists fewer than 150,000 clones; around nine tenths were seen once. This receptor was identified in an adult in good health. Source: peripheral blood, taken on day 0 of AZD1222 vaccination. The rearrangement uses TRBV19 and TRBJ1-1; TRBD1 aligns across 8 bases. CDR3 in DNA: TGTGCCAGTAGTAGAGGACAGGGCCCGCCGAACACTGAAGCTTTCTTT. Translating gives CASSRGQGPPNTEAFF.